Below are 27 T cell receptor beta chains sequenced from a single sample in a study of T-cell memory formation after mild COVID-19. TCRdb recomputed calls from the 5' RACE reads with MiXCR, one row per CDR3 protein. The sample consists of 40,000 to 60,000 distinct CDR3 sequences, 9.5% to 15% of them appearing once. The sequenced sample consisted of PBMCs or a T cell subset sorted from them (not recorded which). All receptors come from a man younger than 35 who had mild COVID-19 (a few samples of this study predate the infection). Cell type and time point are not known.

The V and J genes are TRBV3-1 and TRBJ2-5; 12 bases fit TRBD2. This CDR3 is 15 amino acids long. Trimming at V came to 3 bases and at J to 5 bases, leaving 4 bases not matched to a gene. Germline assignment: CDR1 LGHDT and CDR2 YNNKEL (reference sequence). The CDR3 protein is CASSQTSGGGETQYF. CDR3 in DNA: TGTGCCAGCAGCCAGACTAGCGGGGGAGGTGAGACCCAGTACTTC.

Only a few counts were recorded for this clonotype. The V call is TRBV7-9, the J call TRBJ1-5; 7 positions match TRBD1. V was pared by 8 bases and J by 7 bases, with 11 bases of the junction left unmatched. This CDR3 comprises 14 residues. Germline CDR1 is SEHNR and CDR2 is FQNEAQ (reference sequence). For the CDR3, the DNA is TGTGCCAGCTCCAGGACAGGTACAGGACAGCCCCAGCATTTT. Encoded protein: CASSRTGTGQPQHF.

This clonotype turned up a few times. The chain couples TRBV10-3 to TRBJ2-1; 8 bases map to TRBD1. V lost 6 bases to trimming and J lost 5 bases; unmatched junction nucleotides: 9. The CDR3 has 15 residues. Per the germline V gene, CDR1 is ENHRY and CDR2 is SYGVKD. The CDR3 is CAIRQQGVTDNEQFF. In DNA, the CDR3 is TGTGCCATCAGGCAACAGGGGGTAACGGACAATGAGCAGTTCTTC.

For this clonotype: At one end the junction does not follow the germline gene, possibly because of a read error. V and J are TRBV20-1 and TRBJ2-3; TRBD2 matches 7 bases. Germline V lookup: CDR1 DFQATT, CDR2 SNEGSKA (reference sequence). The CDR3 covers 13 residues. CDR3 coding DNA: TGCAGTGCGGGGGGAGGGAGCACATATACGCAGTATTTT. It translates to CSAGGGSTYTQYF.

This clonotype has a count of ten or more. The V gene is TRBV29-1, the J gene TRBJ2-5; TRBD1 matches at 8 bases. CDR3 length: 12 amino acids. Germline V CDR1 and CDR2: SQVTM, ANQGSEA. After removal of 6 bases from V and 6 bases from J, the junction contained 6 bases not matched to a gene. As DNA, the CDR3 is TGCAGCGTGCTGGACAGGGTAAAGACCCAGTACTTC. Amino acid sequence: CSVLDRVKTQYF. Looking up the rest from reference TRBV29-1 and TRBJ2-5 gives the full variable domain: SAVISQKPSRDICQRGTSLTIQCQVDSQVTMMFWYRQQPGQSLTLIATANQGSEATYESGFVIDKFPISRPNLTFSTLTVSNMSPEDSSIYLCSVLDRVKTQYFGPGTRLLVL.

This clonotype came up a few times. The genes are TRBV20-1 and TRBJ2-3; D not resolved. Germline V gene data show CDR1 as DFQATT and CDR2 as SNEGSKA (reference sequence). The CDR3 loop spans 13 amino acids. V lost 6 bases to trimming and J lost 2 bases, with 12 bases between them. DNA for the CDR3: TGCAGTGCGATACACCCCGACACAGATACGCAGTATTTT. This gives the protein CSAIHPDTDTQYF.

The chain is built from TRBV20-1 and TRBJ1-6; 9 bases line up with TRBD1. This CDR3 is 13 amino acids long. The junction had 7 bases not matched to a gene; V was cut back by 6 bases and J by 10 bases. The germline V gene has CDR1 DFQATT and CDR2 SNEGSKA (reference sequence). The CDR3 loop is CSARTGEGSPLHF. In DNA form, the CDR3 reads TGCAGTGCCAGGACAGGGGAAGGGTCACCCCTCCACTTT.

This clonotype was counted many times. J is TRBJ2-7 and V is TRBV7-2; 11 nucleotides match TRBD2. The V segment lost 1 base and the J segment 9 bases; nucleotides outside the gene matches: 17. CDR1 SGHTA and CDR2 FQGNSA come from the germline V gene. This CDR3 has 18 amino acids. This CDR3 reads CASSLVLGIGSGGAAQYF. Here the CDR3 DNA reads TGTGCCAGCAGCTTAGTTCTCGGGATTGGTAGCGGGGGGGCCGCGCAGTACTTC.

V gene TRBV2 combines with J gene TRBJ2-7, with D perhaps assigned TRBD1 or TRBD2 (5 bases each). The germline gives CDR1 SNHLY, CDR2 FYNNEI. The CDR3 loop spans 12 amino acids. V was pared by 6 bases and J by 6 bases, with 12 bases between. CDR3 DNA: TGTGCCAGCAGCACCGACAGCGGCGAGCAGTACTTC. It encodes CASSTDSGEQYF.

This clonotype has ten or more counts. The chain employs TRBV7-2 and TRBJ2-5, with no clear D. V was cut by 1 base and J by 2 bases, with 8 bases left in between. The CDR3 covers 14 residues. The V gene's germline CDR1 is SGHTA and CDR2 FQGNSA. CDR3 DNA sequence: TGTGCCAGCAGCTTAGGGCACGGTCAAGAGACCCAGTACTTC. Translated, it gives CASSLGHGQETQYF.

This clonotype occurred many times. V gene TRBV5-1 combines with J gene TRBJ1-2; D not resolved. CDR3 length: 13 amino acids. Germline CDR1 and CDR2: SGHRS and YFSETQ. The germline V and J ends were trimmed by 0 bases and 2 bases, with 5 bases remaining between them. CDR3 sequence (DNA): TGCGCCAGCAGCTTGGAACAGAACTATGGCTACACCTTC. Amino acid sequence: CASSLEQNYGYTF. Full variable domain (remainder filled in from reference TRBV5-1 and TRBJ1-2): KAGVTQTPRYLIKTRGQQVTLSCSPISGHRSVSWYQQTPGQGLQFLFEYFSETQRNKGNFPGRFSGRQFSNSRSEMNVSTLELGDSALYLCASSLEQNYGYTFGSGTRLTVV.

V is TRBV25-1 and J is TRBJ1-2; D may be TRBD1 (6 bases). Per germline, CDR1 MGHDK and CDR2 SYGVNS. The CDR3 runs to 14 residues. Trimming cost V 5 bases and J 8 bases, with 18 bases left between them. This chain's CDR3 is CASSRQGSSGGYTF. For the CDR3, the DNA is TGTGCCAGCAGTCGTCAGGGGTCCTCTGGGGGCTACACCTTC.

This clonotype was picked up a small number of times. CDR3: CASSLGTGALPTDTQYF. In DNA, the CDR3 is TGTGCCAGCAGTTTGGGGACAGGGGCCCTTCCCACAGATACGCAGTATTTT. V gene TRBV28 combines with J gene TRBJ2-3; 10 bases match TRBD1. The germline V gene has CDR1 MDHEN and CDR2 SYDVKM. V dropped 3 bases and J dropped 2; count of bases not matched to a gene: 8. The CDR3 has 17 amino acids.

This chain connects TRBV7-2 to TRBJ1-1, with a tentative D call TRBD1 (6 bases). Germline V lookup: CDR1 SGHTA, CDR2 FQGNSA. This CDR3 spans 15 amino acids. The V gene lost 7 bases and the J gene lost 4 bases, with 19 bases spanning the gap. The CDR3 DNA is TGTGCCAGCATGAAAAGGGGGGGAGTAGGCACTGAAGCTTTCTTT. Amino acids: CASMKRGGVGTEAFF.

This clonotype has a count of ten or more. This rearrangement joins TRBV4-3 to TRBJ2-3; TRBD2 matches at 10 bases. The CDR3 loop spans 19 amino acids. Germline values: CDR1 LGHNA, CDR2 YSLEER. V lost 0 bases, J lost 2 bases, and 11 bases stayed unmatched. This CDR3 reads CASSQDPVTSGVFTDTQYF. CDR3 bases: TGCGCCAGCAGCCAAGATCCCGTTACTAGCGGGGTTTTCACAGATACGCAGTATTTT.

In its sample, this clonotype was seen a few times. The CDR3 region is CATSRKTGTQSPLHF. The CDR3 region has the DNA TGTGCCACCAGCAGGAAAACAGGGACTCAATCACCCCTCCACTTT. The V and J genes are TRBV15 and TRBJ1-6; possible D gene TRBD1, 6 bases. This CDR3 has 15 amino acids. Germline CDR1 reads LNHNV; CDR2 reads YYDKDF (reference sequence). The germline V and J ends were trimmed by 3 bases and 10 bases, with 16 bases remaining between them.

This clonotype showed up many times. The J gene is TRBJ1-1, the V gene TRBV12-3 or TRBV12-4, with a tentative D call TRBD1 (5 bases). CDR3 length equals 15 residues. V lost 3 bases, J lost 2 bases, and 13 bases lay in between. CDR3 sequence: CASSFGGTVNTEAFF. DNA of the CDR3: TGTGCCAGCAGTTTTGGTGGGACGGTAAACACTGAAGCTTTCTTT.

V usage is TRBV5-6 and J usage is TRBJ1-2, with 8 bases aligning to TRBD1. After removal of 4 bases from V and 3 bases from J, the junction contained 8 bases not matched to a gene. CDR1 and CDR2 from the germline V gene are SGHDT and YYEEEE. The CDR3 is 15 residues long. The CDR3 reads CASSTAGQGYYGYTF. DNA for the CDR3: TGTGCCAGCAGCACCGCCGGACAGGGCTACTATGGCTACACCTTC.

This clonotype occurred a few times. The chain recombines TRBV15 with TRBJ2-3; 7 nucleotides align to TRBD1. After removal of 4 bases from V and 3 bases from J, the junction contained 10 bases not matched to a gene. From germline, CDR1 is LNHNV and CDR2 YYDKDF (reference sequence). The CDR3 is 16 residues long. The chain's CDR3 is CATSIVRGSGTDTQYF. In nucleotides, the CDR3 is TGTGCCACCAGCATTGTCAGGGGGTCTGGGACAGATACGCAGTATTTT.

CDR3 nucleotide sequence: TGTGCCAGCAGCCTTCGGGGTATTCAGGCTGGCCTGGGTGGCTACACCTTC. Amino acids: CASSLRGIQAGLGGYTF. This chain links TRBV12-3 or TRBV12-4 with TRBJ1-2; D remains unclear. CDR3 length equals 17 residues. V gave up 6 bases and J gave up 7 bases, with 27 bases separating them.

This clonotype was counted only a few times. V and J are TRBV2 and TRBJ2-7; no clear D. Trimming cost V 6 bases and J 1 base, with 13 bases left between them. The CDR3 is made up of 14 amino acids. Germline V lookup: CDR1 SNHLY, CDR2 FYNNEI. The CDR3 nucleotides read TGTGCCAGCAGGGCAGGTCCCTCTTCCTACGAGCAGTACTTC. Amino acids: CASRAGPSSYEQYF.

This clonotype has a handful of counts. The rearrangement links TRBV5-1 to TRBJ2-2; D ambiguous. Trimming removed 0 bases from V and 4 bases from J, with 7 bases in between. The germline gives CDR1 SGHRS, CDR2 YFSETQ. The CDR3 is 14 residues long. CDR3 residues: CASSLGPLTGELFF. CDR3 DNA: TGCGCCAGCAGCTTGGGACCGCTCACCGGGGAGCTGTTTTTT.

The chain carries TRBV4-1 and TRBJ2-3; 9 positions agree with TRBD2. The germline V gene encodes CDR1 MGHRA and CDR2 YSYEKL. The length of the CDR3 is 16 residues. V dropped 4 bases and J dropped 1; count of bases not matched to a gene: 6. The CDR3 DNA is TGCGCCAGCAGCCCACGGGAGCGGGGGGGCACAGATACGCAGTATTTT. Protein: CASSPRERGGTDTQYF.

This chain joins TRBV9 and TRBJ1-2, with D perhaps TRBD1 (5 bases). Deletions cut 3 bases from V and 9 bases from J, with 18 bases between. This CDR3 has 14 amino acids. Looked up from germline, CDR1 is SGDLS and CDR2 is YYNGEE. The DNA for the CDR3 is TGTGCCAGCAGCGCTTCCGGGACCTCCGATAGCTACACCTTC. Translated: CASSASGTSDSYTF. Full variable domain (remainder filled in from reference TRBV9 and TRBJ1-2): DSGVTQTPKHLITATGQRVTLRCSPRSGDLSVYWYQQSLDQGLQFLIQYYNGEERAKGNILERFSAQQFPDLHSELNLSSLELGDSALYFCASSASGTSDSYTFGSGTRLTVV.

About this clonotype itself: A junction boundary mismatches the germline segment, possibly from a read error. CDR3: CASSWDTNTQYF. The CDR3 DNA reads as TGTGCCAGCTCTTGGGACACAAATACGCAGTATTTT. The chain is built from TRBV18 and TRBJ2-3, with D maybe TRBD1 (6 bases). Germline CDR1 KGHSH, CDR2 LQKENI. The CDR3 is 12 amino acids.

In its sample, this clonotype was seen a few times. The chain is built from TRBV28 and TRBJ2-5; TRBD1 aligns across 8 bases. The CDR3 totals 14 residues. V shed 5 bases and J 6 bases; nucleotides not matched to a gene: 8. Germline V gene lookup returns CDR1 MDHEN and CDR2 SYDVKM. The CDR3 DNA reads as TGTGCCAGCAGTAGGACAGGGAATCTACAGACCCAGTACTTC. Its translation: CASSRTGNLQTQYF.

The rearrangement uses TRBV28 and TRBJ1-1; D gene uncertain. The CDR3 runs to 11 residues. Germline-derived CDR1 and CDR2 are MDHEN and SYDVKM. V lost 2 bases and J lost 7, with 5 bases in between. The CDR3 DNA sequence: TGTGCCAGCAGTTTACGGGTTGAAGCTTTCTTT. Its translation: CASSLRVEAFF.